A selection of T cell receptor beta chains follows, all from one sample in a study of cytomegalovirus exposure and HLA in healthy donors. Libraries were prepared by immunoSEQ multiplex PCR; TCRdb keeps only in-frame clonotypes and omits some of them. The table lists 220,000 or so clones, more than 75% of them singletons, with 2% to 2.5% in the top ten. Sequenced sample: PBMCs. The receptors were gathered from a woman between 18 and 29 years old in good health and CMV-seropositive. Each CDR3 is given with its conserved first and last residue. D genes are given only for firm matches. Expanded clones are given a class, and other clones once, few, many or no size at all.

D	size	V	J	CDR3	DNA
TRBD2	NA	TRBV27	TRBJ2-1	CASSLLSGRVTNEQFF	TGTGCCAGCAGTTTATTGAGCGGGAGGGTTACGAATGAGCAGTTCTTC
TRBD2	NA	TRBV11-2	TRBJ2-7	CASSFSGTSDYEQYF	TGTGCCAGCAGCTTTAGCGGGACTTCGGACTACGAGCAGTACTTC
TRBD2	NA	TRBV7-8	TRBJ2-7	CASSLGREAGLEQYF	TGTGCCAGCAGCTTAGGACGGGAGGCTGGCCTCGAGCAGTACTTC
NA	NA	TRBV11-3	TRBJ1-5	CASSQTWGEGSNQPQHF	TGTGCCAGCAGCCAGACCTGGGGGGAAGGGAGCAATCAGCCCCAGCATTTT
NA	few	TRBV29-1	TRBJ2-5	CSLTLTSLETQYF	TGCAGCCTAACGCTGACTAGTTTGGAGACCCAGTACTTC
TRBD2	few	TRBV5-1	TRBJ2-3	CASSATSGSVTDTQYF	TGCGCCAGCAGCGCCACGAGCGGGAGCGTGACAGATACGCAGTATTTT
NA	NA	TRBV12-5	TRBJ1-1	CASGLMTLAGSEAFF	TGTGCTAGTGGTTTGATGACCTTAGCGGGCAGCGAAGCTTTCTTT
NA	NA	TRBV28	TRBJ2-7	CASIPRGLGLYEQYF	TGTGCCAGCATTCCGCGGGGTCTTGGCCTCTACGAGCAGTACTTC
TRBD1	NA	TRBV5-1	TRBJ1-5	CASSIGQGHNQPQHF	TGCGCCAGCAGCATTGGACAGGGCCACAATCAGCCCCAGCATTTT
TRBD1	NA	TRBV25-1	TRBJ2-2	CATNPGTGDAGELFF	TGTGCCACCAATCCCGGGACAGGGGACGCCGGGGAGCTGTTTTTT
NA	NA	TRBV7-9	TRBJ2-3	CASSPREGEDTDTQYF	TGTGCCAGCAGCCCGAGGGAGGGGGAGGACACAGATACGCAGTATTTT
NA	NA	TRBV6-1	TRBJ2-1	CASTPGGNEQFF	TGTGCCAGCACCCCCGGCGGTAATGAGCAGTTCTTC
TRBD2	once	TRBV4-2	TRBJ2-7	CASSPYGGSGYEQYF	TGTGCCAGCAGCCCCTATGGCGGGAGCGGGTACGAGCAGTACTTC
NA	NA	TRBV9	TRBJ2-6	CASSGESSGANVLTF	TGTGCCAGCAGCGGGGAGAGCTCTGGGGCCAACGTCCTGACTTTC
TRBD1	NA	TRBV5-1	TRBJ2-7	CASSQDRTYEQYF	TGCGCCAGCAGCCAGGACAGGACCTACGAGCAGTACTTC
TRBD1	NA	TRBV6-1	TRBJ2-4	CASSGIQGALPNIQYF	TGTGCCAGCAGTGGCATACAGGGGGCTCTGCCAAACATTCAGTACTTC
TRBD1	NA	TRBV28	TRBJ1-2	CASSPRTGGYYGYTF	TGTGCCAGCAGTCCAAGGACAGGGGGTTATTATGGCTACACCTTC
NA	NA	TRBV2	TRBJ2-1	CASSPAGFTYNEQFF	TGTGCCAGCAGTCCGGCGGGATTTACCTACAATGAGCAGTTCTTC
NA	NA	TRBV13	TRBJ1-1	CASSCLVWGLKGGIAFF	TGTGCCAGCAGCTGTTTAGTCTGGGGGCTCAAGGGAGGGATAGCTTTCTTT
NA	NA	TRBV7-9	TRBJ2-2	CASSFSPGELFF	TGTGCCAGCAGCTTTAGTCCCGGGGAGCTGTTTTTT
TRBD2	NA	TRBV7-9	TRBJ2-1	CASSRGLAKDNEQFF	TGTGCCAGCAGCCGCGGACTAGCTAAGGACAATGAGCAGTTCTTC
NA	NA	TRBV9	TRBJ2-7	CASSSTGSGEQYF	TGTGCCAGCAGCTCAACGGGGAGCGGCGAGCAGTACTTC
TRBD2	NA	TRBV27	TRBJ2-2	CASSLVGLAGEKAGELFF	TGTGCCAGCAGTTTGGTGGGACTAGCGGGAGAGAAAGCCGGGGAGCTGTTTTTT
NA	NA	TRBV5-1	TRBJ2-1	CASSLYQRAYNEQFF	TGCGCCAGCAGCTTGTACCAGCGGGCCTACAATGAGCAGTTCTTC
NA	once	TRBV15	TRBJ2-2	CATSRATSTGELFF	TGTGCCACCAGCAGAGCTACTAGCACCGGGGAGCTGTTTTTT
TRBD1	NA	TRBV28	TRBJ1-2	CASSPTDREDYGYTF	TGTGCCAGCAGTCCGACGGACAGGGAGGACTATGGCTACACCTTC
TRBD1	NA	TRBV7-6	TRBJ1-4	CASSSQGQLSNEKLFF	TGTGCCAGCAGCTCACAGGGGCAATTGTCTAATGAAAAACTGTTTTTT
NA	NA	TRBV5-1	TRBJ1-4	CASSSMSRRGATNEKLFF	TGCGCCAGCAGCTCCATGTCCCGTCGGGGGGCAACTAATGAAAAACTGTTTTTT
NA	few	TRBV15	TRBJ1-5	CATSFSGQPQHF	TGTGCCACCAGCTTTTCAGGGCAGCCCCAGCATTTT
NA	NA	TRBV7-6	TRBJ2-7	CASSLDSQGLLAEDYEQYF	TGTGCCAGCAGCTTAGATTCCCAGGGATTATTAGCGGAGGACTACGAGCAGTACTTC
TRBD1	NA	TRBV4-1	TRBJ1-1	CASSQDRGTEAFF	TGCGCCAGCAGCCAAGACAGGGGGACTGAAGCTTTCTTT
TRBD1	once	TRBV5-4	TRBJ1-3	CASSLWPGGNSGNTIYF	TGTGCCAGCAGCTTGTGGCCAGGGGGGAATTCAGGAAACACCATATATTTT
TRBD2	NA	TRBV2	TRBJ2-2	CASMERETGELFF	TGTGCCAGCATGGAGCGGGAGACCGGGGAGCTGTTTTTT
NA	few	TRBV6-6	TRBJ2-7	CASSYSSGEQYF	TGTGCCAGCAGTTACTCGAGCGGGGAGCAGTACTTC
TRBD2	once	TRBV27	TRBJ2-3	CASKVLAGGYTDTQYF	TGTGCCAGCAAGGTCCTAGCGGGAGGTTACACAGATACGCAGTATTTT
TRBD1	NA	TRBV18	TRBJ2-5	CASSPSGTAETQYF	TGTGCCAGCTCACCGTCGGGGACAGCAGAGACCCAGTACTTC
NA	NA	TRBV6-5	TRBJ1-2	CASSLRGWYGYTF	TGTGCCAGCAGCCTCAGGGGATGGTATGGCTACACCTTC
NA	NA	TRBV7-9	TRBJ2-7	CASSPHLNEQYF	TGTGCCAGCAGCCCCCACCTAAACGAGCAGTACTTC
TRBD2	NA	TRBV4-2	TRBJ2-1	CASSQGKREDLYNEQLF	TGTGCCAGCAGCCAAGGCAAGCGGGAGGACCTTTACAATGAGCAGCTCTTC
NA	once	TRBV19	TRBJ2-1	CASRTMGASSYNEQFF	TGTGCCAGTAGGACTATGGGGGCCAGCTCCTACAATGAGCAGTTCTTC
NA	NA	TRBV27	TRBJ2-1	CASSLLPPDTYRNEQFF	TGTGCCAGCAGTTTACTACCCCCCGACACTTACCGCAATGAGCAGTTCTTC
NA	NA	TRBV4-1	TRBJ2-1	CASSLRSGDEQFF	TGCGCCAGCAGCCTCAGATCCGGGGATGAGCAGTTCTTC
NA	once	TRBV7-8	TRBJ2-5	CASSPTQGYQKTQYF	TGTGCCAGCAGCCCAACACAGGGATATCAGAAGACCCAGTACTTC
NA	NA	TRBV28	TRBJ1-1	CASTWTRPNTEAFF	TGTGCCAGCACCTGGACACGACCGAACACTGAAGCTTTCTTT
NA	NA	TRBV9	TRBJ1-1	CASSVGPGQNTEAFF	TGTGCCAGCAGCGTAGGGCCGGGACAGAACACTGAAGCTTTCTTT
TRBD2	NA	TRBV5-4	TRBJ2-5	CASSPQAGALKTQYF	TGTGCCAGCAGCCCCCAAGCGGGAGCGTTGAAGACCCAGTACTTC